This entry lists 16 T cell receptor beta chains sequenced from one sample in a study of monozygotic twins with inflammatory bowel disease. With the 5' RACE reads reprocessed, TCRdb shows one record per CDR3 protein and no DNA. This listing includes over 350,000 distinct CDR3 sequences. The source material was blood. All receptors derive from a human donor with ulcerative colitis or Crohn's disease, or a healthy co-twin of an affected twin (not recorded which).

The genes are TRBV11-2 and TRBJ2-7. In germline, CDR1 is SGHAT, CDR2 FQNNGV. The CDR3 runs to 11 residues. The CDR3 here is CASSIAYEQYF.

The chain combines TRBV5-1 with TRBJ1-2; without DNA, the TCRdb call of TRBD1 cannot be checked. CDR1 and CDR2 (germline): SGHRS, YFSETQ. This CDR3 spans 18 amino acids. The CDR3 is CASSLPPRPGQGAYGYTF.

The genes are TRBV7-6 and TRBJ1-1; the TRBD1 assignment by TCRdb is unverifiable without DNA. The CDR3 consists of 16 residues. Per germline, CDR1 SGHVS and CDR2 FNYEAQ. The CDR3 loop reads CASSSDRWSMNTEAFF.

The V gene is TRBV6-1, the J gene TRBJ1-1; TCRdb gives TRBD1 as the D gene, but with no DNA this cannot be confirmed. The CDR3 extends over 14 amino acids. Germline CDR1 is MNHNS and CDR2 is SASEGT. This CDR3 reads CASSDRGLNTEAFF.

The rearrangement joins TRBV7-9 to TRBJ2-5; TCRdb selects TRBD1, and the lack of DNA leaves this call unchecked. CDR1 and CDR2 (germline): SEHNR, FQNEAQ (reference sequence). This CDR3 has 17 amino acids. The CDR3 reads CASSPSWGRGRQETQYF.

The chain joins TRBV6-2 or TRBV6-3 to TRBJ2-1; TCRdb calls TRBD1, which cannot be checked without DNA. Germline V gene sequence: CDR1 MNHEY, CDR2 SVGEGT. The CDR3 extends over 16 amino acids. The CDR3 is CASSNAAGQGDLEQFF.

The chain is built from TRBV20-1 and TRBJ2-3; the D call of TRBD2 rests on TCRdb alone, since no DNA is present to check it. CDR1 and CDR2 from the germline V gene are DFQATT and SNEGSKA (reference sequence). The length of the CDR3 is 16 residues. The chain's CDR3 is CSASEGLAGGQDTQYF.

The chain links TRBV29-1 to TRBJ2-1; the D gene TCRdb calls, TRBD2, cannot be checked with no DNA. The germline V gene encodes CDR1 SQVTM and CDR2 ANQGSEA. The CDR3 covers 11 residues. CDR3: CSVSSHNEQFF.

This chain connects TRBV12-3 or TRBV12-4 to TRBJ2-3; without DNA, the TCRdb call of TRBD1 cannot be checked. This CDR3 comprises 13 residues. The CDR3 reads CASSSPGTDTQYF.

The chain recombines TRBV12-3 or TRBV12-4 with TRBJ1-3; there is no DNA to check the TCRdb D call of TRBD1. The length of the CDR3 is 14 residues. The chain's CDR3 is CASTWDSSGNTIYF.

The V call is TRBV5-6, the J call TRBJ2-1; absent DNA, TCRdb's TRBD2 call cannot be checked. Germline V gives CDR1 SGHDT, CDR2 YYEEEE. The CDR3 is made up of 15 amino acids. CDR3 sequence reads: CASSRLAGGNNEQFF.

The J gene is TRBJ1-2, the V gene TRBV6-5; as DNA is missing, the TRBD1 call by TCRdb cannot be tested. This CDR3 is built from 14 residues. Germline loops: CDR1 MNHEY, CDR2 SVGAGI. CDR3 sequence: CASSYFLTGYGYTF.

The rearrangement joins TRBV27 to TRBJ1-2; with no DNA, the TCRdb D assignment of TRBD1 cannot be verified. Germline assignment: CDR1 MNHEY and CDR2 SMNVEV (reference sequence). The CDR3 covers 14 residues. CDR3: CASSVHPGRDSYTF.

This chain links TRBV9 with TRBJ1-1; TCRdb calls TRBD1, which cannot be checked without DNA. The V gene's germline CDR1 is SGDLS and CDR2 YYNGEE. The CDR3 covers 15 residues. The CDR3 sequence: CASSVVGHPDTEAFF.

This chain connects TRBV20-1 to TRBJ1-5; no DNA is available, so the TRBD1 call from TCRdb remains unchecked. This CDR3 has 17 amino acids. Germline V gene lookup returns CDR1 DFQATT and CDR2 SNEGSKA (reference sequence). The CDR3 loop is CSARDSHGTVDEQPQHF.

The chain carries TRBV5-1 and TRBJ1-1; the TRBD1 assignment by TCRdb is unverifiable without DNA. There are 15 residues in the CDR3. From germline, CDR1 is SGHRS and CDR2 YFSETQ. CDR3 residues: CASSSPAGTNTEAFF.